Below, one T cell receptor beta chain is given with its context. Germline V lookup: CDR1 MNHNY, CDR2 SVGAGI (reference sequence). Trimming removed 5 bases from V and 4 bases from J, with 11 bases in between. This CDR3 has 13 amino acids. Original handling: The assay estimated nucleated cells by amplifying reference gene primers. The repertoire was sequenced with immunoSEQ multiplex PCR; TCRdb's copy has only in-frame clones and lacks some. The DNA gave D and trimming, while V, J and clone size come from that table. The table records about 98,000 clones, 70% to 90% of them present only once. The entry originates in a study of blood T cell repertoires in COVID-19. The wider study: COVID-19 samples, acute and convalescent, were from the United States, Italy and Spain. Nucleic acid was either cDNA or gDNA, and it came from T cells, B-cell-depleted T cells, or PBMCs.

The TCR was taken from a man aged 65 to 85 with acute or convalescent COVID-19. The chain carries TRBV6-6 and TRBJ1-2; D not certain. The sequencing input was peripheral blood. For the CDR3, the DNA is TGTGCCAGCAGTCTGGGGAGTGGCTATGGCTACACCTTC. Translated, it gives CASSLGSGYGYTF.